The 17 T cell receptor beta chains below come from one sample, sequenced in a study of blood T cell repertoires in COVID-19 (dated by TCRdb to the early 2020s). Receptors were amplified or captured by the immunoSEQ multiplex PCR assay. The table was pulled from immuneACCESS by TCRdb, which kept in-frame rearrangements only. Such tables lose some clones; where checked, under half of the loss comes from unresolved V genes, and the rest has no known cause. The sample contains some 310,000 clones, roughly 88% of them found a single time. The ten most abundant clones make up 2.9% of the sample. The material sequenced was peripheral blood. The receptor source for this set is a young woman with COVID-19, enrolled during active disease.

The rearrangement links TRBV6-5 to TRBJ2-7, with D perhaps TRBD2 (5 bases). This CDR3 has 13 amino acids. Trimming took 5 bases from V and 9 from J, leaving 17 bases between them. Germline lookup yields CDR1 MNHEY and CDR2 SVGAGI. The CDR3: CASSPTQIGLQYF. The CDR3 bases are TGTGCCAGCAGTCCAACCCAGATCGGACTGCAGTACTTC.

V gene TRBV19 combines with J gene TRBJ1-1; TRBD1 agrees at 8 bases. The trim removed 4 bases at V and 0 bases at J, leaving 10 bases unmatched. This CDR3 has 17 residues. The germline V gene encodes CDR1 LNHDA and CDR2 SQIVND (reference sequence). The DNA of the CDR3 is TGTGCCAGTAGTAGCCGGACAGGGCGGGAGATGAACACTGAAGCTTTCTTT. Protein sequence: CASSSRTGREMNTEAFF.

V usage is TRBV2 and J usage is TRBJ2-7; 12 bases map to TRBD2. The J segment lost 2 bases and the V segment lost 0 bases, leaving 8 bases of the junction unmatched. CDR1 and CDR2 (germline): SNHLY, FYNNEI. The CDR3 is made up of 18 amino acids. CDR3 nucleotides: TGTGCCAGCAGTGAAGCGCGTCTAGCGGGAGGGAAAGCCTACGAGCAGTACTTC. Translating gives CASSEARLAGGKAYEQYF.

This clone was picked up one time. The V call is TRBV28, the J call TRBJ1-1, with 8 bases lining up with TRBD1. There are 12 residues in the CDR3. Germline CDR1 and CDR2: MDHEN and SYDVKM. The CDR3, as DNA: TGTTCTTCGGCAGGGGGCAACACTGAAGCTTTCTTT. This codes for CSSAGGNTEAFF.

This chain uses TRBV7-9 with TRBJ1-1; no clear D. This CDR3 has 12 amino acids. Germline CDR1 and CDR2: SEHNR and FQNEAQ (reference sequence). The V gene lost 2 bases and the J gene lost 2 bases, with 3 bases spanning the gap. For the CDR3, the DNA is TGTGCCAGCAGCTTACTTAACACTGAAGCTTTCTTT. It encodes CASSLLNTEAFF.

The rearrangement uses TRBV6-5 and TRBJ2-5; 9 bases map to TRBD2. Germline V gives CDR1 MNHEY, CDR2 SVGAGI. CDR3 length: 14 residues. V shed 5 bases, J shed 4 bases, and the junction held 5 bases outside the gene matches. CDR3 nucleotides: TGTGCCAGCAGTCCGCCTAGCGGGGCAGAGACCCAGTACTTC. This codes for CASSPPSGAETQYF.

The chain uses TRBV19 and TRBJ2-5, with 7 bases that match TRBD2. Trimming cost V 3 bases and J 0 bases; bases outside gene matches: 7. This CDR3 region has 16 residues. Germline V gives CDR1 LNHDA, CDR2 SQIVND (reference sequence). Here the CDR3 reads CASSIQGTTNQETQYF. In DNA form, the CDR3 reads TGTGCCAGTAGTATTCAAGGGACTACTAACCAAGAGACCCAGTACTTC.

The chain employs TRBV28 and TRBJ1-4, with D tentatively TRBD1 (6 bases). The CDR3 is 13 residues long. Germline V gene lookup returns CDR1 MDHEN and CDR2 SYDVKM. Trimming left V 6 bases short and J 5 bases short, with 10 bases between. The CDR3 loop is CASRQGPNEKLFF. The DNA of the CDR3 is TGTGCCAGCAGGCAGGGGCCCAATGAAAAACTGTTTTTT.

The chain uses TRBV14 and TRBJ1-2, with unresolved D. V gave up 2 bases and J gave up 5 bases, with 6 bases separating them. In germline, CDR1 is SGHDN, CDR2 FVKESK. The length of the CDR3 is 12 residues. This chain's CDR3 is CASSQSSYGYTF. DNA of the CDR3: TGTGCCAGCAGCCAAAGTAGTTATGGCTACACCTTC.

The rearrangement uses TRBV5-1 and TRBJ1-1; 9 bases fit TRBD1. Germline CDR1 reads SGHRS; CDR2 reads YFSETQ. Trimming at V came to 0 bases and at J to 10 bases, leaving 7 bases not matched to a gene. The CDR3 is 14 amino acids. The DNA for the CDR3 is TGCGCCAGCAGCTTGGAGGGGACAGGGCTGTCAGCTTTCTTT. Translated: CASSLEGTGLSAFF.

Here the CDR3 reads CASRRTGYEQYF. Written as DNA, the CDR3 is TGTGCCAGCCGCCGGACAGGGTACGAGCAGTACTTC. The J gene is TRBJ2-7, the V gene TRBV5-6, with 8 bases aligning to TRBD1. Germline V gene lookup returns CDR1 SGHDT and CDR2 YYEEEE. Unmatched junction bases numbered 4, after V lost 7 bases and J lost 4 bases. The length of the CDR3 is 12 residues.

The rearrangement joins TRBV21-1 to TRBJ2-7; TRBD1 is taken as the D call from the table, unchecked against the DNA. TRBV21-1 has pseudogene status. The CDR3 sequence is 16 residues long. The CDR3 coding sequence is TGTGCCAGCAGCTGTCCCGGGACATTTAGCCCCTACGAGCAGTACTTC. It is translated as CASSCPGTFSPYEQYF.

V usage is TRBV5-1 and J usage is TRBJ2-3; D is uncertain. CDR1 SGHRS and CDR2 YFSETQ come from the germline V gene. Trimming removed 1 base at V and 0 bases at J, with 9 bases between. CDR3 length equals 15 residues. The CDR3 region is CASSLFTGSTDTQYF. In DNA, the CDR3 is TGCGCCAGCAGCTTGTTCACCGGTAGCACAGATACGCAGTATTTT.

This sequence joins TRBV10-3 and TRBJ1-2, with 7 positions matching TRBD1. CDR3 length equals 13 residues. Germline V gene lookup returns CDR1 ENHRY and CDR2 SYGVKD. With V trimmed by 7 bases and J by 4 bases, 6 bases remained unmatched. The CDR3 reads CAINPTGSYGYTF. The CDR3 region has the DNA TGTGCCATCAACCCGACAGGGAGCTATGGCTACACCTTC.

CDR3 sequence (DNA): TGCGCCAGCAGCCCCCACGTCCAAGCCGGGAATGAGCAGTTCTTC. Translated, it gives CASSPHVQAGNEQFF. The chain employs TRBV4-1 and TRBJ2-1; no definite D call. With 4 bases removed from V and 7 bases from J, the gap between germline ends came to 17 bases. This CDR3 has 15 amino acids. Germline V lookup: CDR1 MGHRA, CDR2 YSYEKL.

The CDR3 protein is CSVGLETGELFF. The CDR3 DNA follows: TGCAGCGTTGGATTAGAGACCGGGGAGCTGTTTTTT. The gene calls are TRBV29-1 and TRBJ2-2, with no clear D. Germline CDR1 and CDR2: SQVTM and ANQGSEA. CDR3 length: 12 amino acids. V lost 4 bases and J 5 bases, leaving 8 bases between the germline ends.

This chain links TRBV6-1 with TRBJ2-3; 11 nucleotides line up with TRBD2. The CDR3 covers 18 residues. Germline V lookup: CDR1 MNHNS, CDR2 SASEGT. V lost 0 bases, J lost 0 bases, and 5 bases stayed unmatched. CDR3 protein: CASSEAPGLAASTDTQYF. The DNA of the CDR3 is TGTGCCAGCAGTGAAGCCCCGGGACTAGCGGCTAGCACAGATACGCAGTATTTT.